The 31 T cell receptor beta chains below were found in one sample sequenced in a study of cytomegalovirus exposure and HLA in healthy donors. The PCR used 60 Vbeta and 13 Jbeta primers. Repertoires were generated with immunoSEQ multiplex PCR, while TCRdb's copy carries only in-frame clones and drops some. The profile covers 85,000 to 90,000 clones, with about 67% appearing a single time and 2.1% taken by the ten largest. Specimen: PBMCs. These receptors were obtained from a man under 40 in good health and CMV-seronegative.

Notes on this clone: One junction end does not reproduce the germline sequence, and a read error may be involved. The chain employs TRBV10-3 and TRBJ2-4; TRBD1 matches at 10 bases. Germline CDR1 and CDR2: ENHRY and SYGVKD. The CDR3 is made up of 16 amino acids. In DNA form, the CDR3 reads TGTGCCCTCAGTGAGTCGTGGACAGGGGGAGGAAACATTCAGTACTTC. The encoded protein is CALSESWTGGGNIQYF.

This sequence joins TRBV4-1 and TRBJ1-4; the D gene is possibly TRBD1 (6 bases). The length of the CDR3 is 14 residues. V shed 5 bases and J shed 7 bases, with 14 bases lying between them. Per the germline V gene, CDR1 is MGHRA and CDR2 is YSYEKL. The CDR3 loop is CASSLGGAGEKLFF. CDR3 nucleotide sequence: TGCGCCAGCAGCTTAGGGGGGGCCGGTGAAAAACTGTTTTTT.

The CDR3: CASSLGPSGGEFEQFF. In DNA, the CDR3 is TGCGCCAGCAGCTTGGGCCCTAGCGGGGGGGAATTCGAGCAGTTCTTC. This sequence joins TRBV5-1 and TRBJ2-1; 12 bases agree with TRBD2. V gave up 0 bases and J gave up 10 bases; unmatched junction bases: 8. The germline CDR1 and CDR2 sequences are SGHRS and YFSETQ. The CDR3 has 16 amino acids.

This clone was picked up a small number of times. The chain recombines TRBV29-1 with TRBJ2-3; 10 nucleotides agree with TRBD2. The J segment lost 0 bases and the V segment lost 4 bases, leaving 4 bases of the junction unmatched. Looked up from germline, CDR1 is SQVTM and CDR2 is ANQGSEA. The CDR3 sequence is 15 residues long. CDR3 residues: CSVGLAGVSTDTQYF. DNA for the CDR3: TGCAGCGTTGGGCTAGCGGGAGTTAGCACAGATACGCAGTATTTT.

The gene calls are TRBV7-9 and TRBJ1-2, with D unclear. Per the germline V gene, CDR1 is SEHNR and CDR2 is FQNEAQ (reference sequence). The CDR3 sequence is 16 residues long. Trimming stripped 6 bases from V and 3 bases from J, with 20 bases between. The CDR3 protein is CASRITYGALDYGYTF. CDR3 DNA sequence: TGTGCCAGCAGAATAACCTACGGAGCTCTCGACTATGGCTACACCTTC.

V usage is TRBV11-3 and J usage is TRBJ2-3; 10 bases align to TRBD1. CDR1 SGHNT and CDR2 YENEEA come from the germline V gene. The CDR3 is 19 amino acids. V was pared by 1 base and J by 2 bases, with 12 bases of the junction left unmatched. In nucleotides, the CDR3 is TGTGCCAGCAGCTTAGGACAGGGGGCGTTTTTTTCCGACACAGATACGCAGTATTTT. Protein: CASSLGQGAFFSDTDTQYF.

The rearrangement uses TRBV5-1 and TRBJ1-1; D is possibly TRBD1 (6 bases). CDR1 is SGHRS, CDR2 YFSETQ, per germline. The CDR3 is 15 residues long. The V end lost 0 bases, the J end lost 7 bases, and 16 bases lay between the germline ends. For the CDR3, the DNA is TGCGCCAGCAGCTTGGCAACCGGACAGTTAGGTGAAGCTTTCTTT. Protein: CASSLATGQLGEAFF.

The chain couples TRBV5-1 to TRBJ1-1, with 9 positions matching TRBD1. The CDR3 has 15 amino acids. Looked up from germline, CDR1 is SGHRS and CDR2 is YFSETQ. The trim removed 3 bases at V and 8 bases at J, leaving 11 bases unmatched. The CDR3 DNA sequence: TGCGCCAGCAGCTGGACGGGACAGGGTGTCTTCGAAGCTTTCTTT. Encoded protein: CASSWTGQGVFEAFF. Looking up the rest from reference TRBV5-1 and TRBJ1-1 gives the full variable domain: KAGVTQTPRYLIKTRGQQVTLSCSPISGHRSVSWYQQTPGQGLQFLFEYFSETQRNKGNFPGRFSGRQFSNSRSEMNVSTLELGDSALYLCASSWTGQGVFEAFFGQGTRLTVV.

This clone has just a few counts. The chain carries TRBV29-1 and TRBJ2-4; 7 bases match TRBD2. The V gene end was trimmed by 6 bases and the J gene end by 0 bases; junction bases not matched to a gene: 5. The germline V gene has CDR1 SQVTM and CDR2 ANQGSEA. This CDR3 spans 14 amino acids. The CDR3 DNA is TGCAGCGTCCCCGGGGAGGGAGCCAAAAACATTCAGTACTTC. This encodes CSVPGEGAKNIQYF.

The V gene is TRBV5-6, the J gene TRBJ1-1; D is perhaps TRBD1 (5 bases). V lost 0 bases to trimming and J lost 2 bases, with 14 bases between them. CDR3 size: 16 residues. The V gene's germline CDR1 is SGHDT and CDR2 YYEEEE. Written as DNA, the CDR3 is TGTGCCAGCAGCTTGGGTCCAGGGAGGGGAAACACTGAAGCTTTCTTT. As protein: CASSLGPGRGNTEAFF.

The chain recombines TRBV4-1 with TRBJ2-1; the match to TRBD2 covers 7 bases. Trimming cost V 1 base and J 8 bases; bases outside gene matches: 8. Germline V gene lookup returns CDR1 MGHRA and CDR2 YSYEKL. The CDR3 covers 15 residues. The CDR3 region has the DNA TGCGCCAGCAGCCAAGGAGGAGGGAGCGGGGATGAGCAGTTCTTC. This codes for CASSQGGGSGDEQFF.

The chain uses TRBV5-1 and TRBJ2-1, with D possibly matching TRBD1 (6 bases). Per the germline V gene, CDR1 is SGHRS and CDR2 is YFSETQ. Trimming took 5 bases from V and 5 from J, leaving 11 bases between them. The CDR3 sequence is 13 residues long. Here the CDR3 DNA reads TGCGCCAGCAGTTACGGACAGAACAATGAGCAGTTCTTC. It specifies CASSYGQNNEQFF.

Remarks on this clone: The sample contains more than one DNA sequence encoding this CDR3. This rearrangement joins TRBV4-1 to TRBJ2-7; TRBD1 matches at 7 bases. The V gene end was trimmed by 1 base and the J gene end by 2 bases; junction bases not matched to a gene: 2. Germline V gene lookup returns CDR1 MGHRA and CDR2 YSYEKL. CDR3 length equals 14 residues. CDR3 DNA: TGCGCCAGCAGCCAAGGACAGGGAACCTACGAGCAGTACTTC. Amino acid sequence: CASSQGQGTYEQYF.

This chain connects TRBV18 to TRBJ2-5, with D perhaps matching TRBD1 (6 bases). CDR1 KGHSH and CDR2 LQKENI come from the germline V gene. CDR3 length: 16 amino acids. V lost 0 bases and J 5 bases, leaving 16 bases between the germline ends. CDR3: CASSPPLLGAQETQYF. CDR3 sequence (DNA): TGTGCCAGCTCACCACCCCTCCTGGGGGCGCAGGAGACCCAGTACTTC.

Comment on this clone: A junction end diverges from the germline sequence, so it may reflect a read error. Other DNA sequences within the sample encode an identical CDR3. This sequence joins TRBV30 and TRBJ1-5, with D possibly TRBD1 on 6 matching bases. This CDR3 is built from 13 residues. Germline assignment: CDR1 GTSNPN and CDR2 SVGIG (reference sequence). CDR3 coding DNA: TGCGCCTGGTCGCAGGACAGTAATCAGCCCCAGCATTTT. Encoded protein: CAWSQDSNQPQHF. The variable domain in full, with the rest retrieved from reference TRBV30 and TRBJ1-5, is SQTIHQWPATLVQPVGSPLSLECTVEGTSNPNLYWYRQAAGRGLQLLFYSVGIGQISSEVPQNLSASRPQDRQFILSSKKLLLSDSGFYLCAWSQDSNQPQHFGDGTRLSIL.

V and J are TRBV4-2 and TRBJ1-1; D uncertain. V was shortened by 0 bases and J by 1 base, with 18 bases between the two germline ends. Germline V gene data show CDR1 as LGHNA and CDR2 as YNFKEQ. The CDR3 spans 18 residues. Here the CDR3 reads CASSQDRPTEFGNTEAFF. DNA of the CDR3: TGTGCCAGCAGCCAAGATCGCCCGACTGAGTTCGGGAACACTGAAGCTTTCTTT.

This chain joins TRBV5-4 and TRBJ2-3; TRBD2 matches at 11 bases. This CDR3 is built from 17 residues. Trimming removed 4 bases from V and 4 bases from J; junction bases left unmatched: 11. The germline gives CDR1 SGHNT, CDR2 YYREEE (reference sequence). The CDR3 sequence is CASSENIAGGPSDTQYF. In DNA, the CDR3 is TGTGCCAGCAGCGAGAATATAGCGGGAGGGCCCTCAGATACGCAGTATTTT.

V is TRBV9 and J is TRBJ2-5, with TRBD1 matching over 9 bases. The CDR3 covers 16 residues. V was clipped by 4 bases and J by 2 bases; unmatched bases: 9. Germline values: CDR1 SGDLS, CDR2 YYNGEE. The CDR3 sequence is CASSSGQGWGQETQYF. In DNA, the CDR3 is TGTGCCAGCAGCTCGGGACAGGGATGGGGACAAGAGACCCAGTACTTC.

In this sample, this clone turned up once. The rearrangement links TRBV7-6 to TRBJ2-2; D gene ambiguous. Germline CDR1 reads SGHVS; CDR2 reads FNYEAQ. The CDR3 contains 11 residues. V gave up 5 bases and J gave up 4 bases, with 2 bases separating them. The DNA for the CDR3 is TGTGCCAGCAGCCTCACCGGGGAGCTGTTTTTT. Amino acids: CASSLTGELFF.

The chain has TRBV19 and TRBJ2-7; no definite D call. This CDR3 has 13 residues. Germline loops: CDR1 LNHDA, CDR2 SQIVND (reference sequence). Deletions cut 3 bases from V and 3 bases from J, with 9 bases between. Written as DNA, the CDR3 is TGTGCCAGTAGTATGAGGTCGCTCTACGAGCAGTACTTC. Its translation is CASSMRSLYEQYF.

The chain employs TRBV5-1 and TRBJ1-1, with a weak D call TRBD1 (6 bases). Germline-derived CDR1 and CDR2 are SGHRS and YFSETQ. V was shortened by 1 base and J by 4 bases, with 17 bases between the two germline ends. This CDR3 is 16 amino acids long. CDR3 sequence: CASSLTAQGWGTEAFF. The DNA of the CDR3 is TGCGCCAGCAGCTTGACGGCACAGGGCTGGGGCACTGAAGCTTTCTTT.

J is TRBJ2-5 and V is TRBV9; D perhaps matches TRBD2 (7 bases). Per germline, CDR1 SGDLS and CDR2 YYNGEE. The CDR3 sequence is 14 residues long. V was trimmed by 3 bases and J by 4 bases, leaving 13 bases between them. The CDR3 loop is CASSAVGGGETQYF. The CDR3 DNA sequence: TGTGCCAGCAGCGCCGTGGGAGGGGGAGAGACCCAGTACTTC. The full variable domain, in which reference TRBV9 and TRBJ2-5 provide the parts outside the CDR3, is DSGVTQTPKHLITATGQRVTLRCSPRSGDLSVYWYQQSLDQGLQFLIQYYNGEERAKGNILERFSAQQFPDLHSELNLSSLELGDSALYFCASSAVGGGETQYFGPGTRLLVL.

As DNA, the CDR3 is TGTGCCAGCTCGAAGGACAGGGGGCAGGGAGCTTTCTTT. Amino acid sequence: CASSKDRGQGAFF. V and J are TRBV2 and TRBJ1-1, with TRBD1 matching over 11 bases. The CDR3 loop spans 13 amino acids. Germline V lookup: CDR1 SNHLY, CDR2 FYNNEI. Unmatched junction bases numbered 9, after V lost 8 bases and J lost 10 bases.

V usage is TRBV5-1 and J usage is TRBJ2-7; 8 bases align to TRBD2. CDR3 length: 15 amino acids. CDR1 and CDR2 from the germline V gene are SGHRS and YFSETQ. Trimming at V came to 1 base and at J to 6 bases, leaving 9 bases not matched to a gene. CDR3 residues: CASSLRASGPIEQYF. For the CDR3, the DNA is TGCGCCAGCAGCTTGCGGGCTAGCGGGCCTATCGAGCAGTACTTC.

This clone has a single count. The chain carries TRBV9 and TRBJ2-2; 11 bases line up with TRBD2. V dropped 0 bases and J dropped 9; count of bases not matched to a gene: 7. This CDR3 has 16 amino acids. The germline V gene encodes CDR1 SGDLS and CDR2 YYNGEE. The CDR3 region has the DNA TGTGCCAGCAGCGTAGGGCTAGCGGGAGGCTCAAGGGAGCTGTTTTTT. Protein product: CASSVGLAGGSRELFF.

This clone was picked up a small number of times. In nucleotides, the CDR3 is TGTGCCAGCACCCACACCGCAGGGGGCAGGAGTCTCTCCGGGGAGCTGTTTTTT. This translates into CASTHTAGGRSLSGELFF. The chain combines TRBV9 with TRBJ2-2, with 8 positions matching TRBD1. This CDR3 comprises 18 residues. Germline trimming cut 6 bases from V and 6 bases from J; bases unmatched to any gene: 19. CDR1 SGDLS and CDR2 YYNGEE come from the germline V gene.

This rearrangement joins TRBV4-1 to TRBJ1-4, with a weak D call TRBD1 (5 bases). This CDR3 has 14 residues. Germline V gene sequence: CDR1 MGHRA, CDR2 YSYEKL. Trimming took off 4 bases at V and 4 bases at J, with 10 bases between the two ends. CDR3 residues: CASSPGYGNEKLFF. In DNA, the CDR3 is TGCGCCAGCAGCCCAGGGTACGGTAATGAAAAACTGTTTTTT.

The chain combines TRBV5-1 with TRBJ2-7; possible D gene TRBD2, 6 bases. The CDR3 extends over 14 amino acids. CDR1 and CDR2 (germline): SGHRS, YFSETQ. V was shortened by 4 bases and J by 3 bases, with 14 bases between the two germline ends. The CDR3 sequence is CASSESSDFYEQYF. The CDR3 DNA reads TGCGCCAGCAGCGAGTCTAGCGATTTCTACGAGCAGTACTTC.

This clone showed up just a few times. This chain uses TRBV10-3 with TRBJ2-7; D is unclear. V shed 4 bases and J shed 3 bases, with 13 bases lying between them. This CDR3 comprises 14 residues. CDR1 and CDR2 from the germline V gene are ENHRY and SYGVKD. DNA for the CDR3: TGTGCCATCAGTGCGTCAGAGGCGGACTACGAGCAGTACTTC. Protein: CAISASEADYEQYF.

The chain uses TRBV10-3 and TRBJ2-7; a possible D gene is TRBD2 (5 bases). Trimming shortened V by 4 bases and J by 2 bases, and 9 bases separated the two germline ends. CDR3 length equals 13 residues. Per germline, CDR1 ENHRY and CDR2 SYGVKD. The CDR3 nucleotides read TGTGCCATCAGTGGCCTCGGGACCTACGAGCAGTACTTC. Amino acids: CAISGLGTYEQYF.

This clone was counted a single time. The CDR3 bases are TGTGCCAGCAGTCCCGGACAGACTCTCGATAACTATGGCTACACCTTC. Amino acids: CASSPGQTLDNYGYTF. The J gene is TRBJ1-2, the V gene TRBV27; D may be TRBD1 (6 bases). Germline V gene sequence: CDR1 MNHEY, CDR2 SMNVEV (reference sequence). CDR3 length: 16 residues. V lost 5 bases to trimming and J lost 1 base, with 17 bases between them.